Below, 16 T cell receptor beta chains from the same sample are listed, as sequenced in a study of blood T cell repertoires in COVID-19 (dated by TCRdb to the early 2020s). The library came from the immunoSEQ multiplex PCR assay. Not all clones reach the TCRdb copy of this immuneACCESS table, which keeps in-frame sequences only. Checked studies attribute under half of the gap to unresolved V genes and leave the rest unexplained. This sample gives roughly 190,000 clones in total; roughly 80% of them show up just once. About 6.3% of the sample comes from the top ten. The sequenced material came from peripheral blood. Receptors were obtained from a man between 60 and 70 years old with acute or convalescent COVID-19.

The chain has TRBV11-3 and TRBJ2-5, with 9 bases matching TRBD1. The V and J ends lost 1 base and 5 bases, in that order; junction bases with no gene match: 5. The CDR3 length is 15 residues. The germline V gene has CDR1 SGHNT and CDR2 YENEEA. The DNA for the CDR3 is TGTGCCAGCAGCTTAGGGGACAGGGTCTCTGAGACCCAGTACTTC. Protein sequence: CASSLGDRVSETQYF.

There are a few counts of this clone. The chain links TRBV4-1 to TRBJ2-2; 7 bases agree with TRBD1. The CDR3 has 16 amino acids. Germline V gene lookup returns CDR1 MGHRA and CDR2 YSYEKL. The ends lost 0 bases at V and 7 bases at J; junction bases unmatched: 8. The chain's CDR3 is CASSQDVYRGIGELFF. The CDR3 DNA reads as TGCGCCAGCAGCCAAGATGTTTACAGGGGAATCGGGGAGCTGTTTTTT.

This clone was observed a handful of times. This chain connects TRBV10-2 to TRBJ2-7; the D gene is possibly TRBD1 (6 bases). Germline assignment: CDR1 WSHSY and CDR2 SAAADI. CDR3 size: 16 residues. With 0 bases removed from V and 1 base from J, the gap between germline ends came to 13 bases. The CDR3 region has the DNA TGCGCCAGCAGTGAGTCGACAGGCTACAGTTCCTACGAGCAGTACTTC. As protein: CASSESTGYSSYEQYF.

This chain uses TRBV5-4 with TRBJ2-7; TRBD2 matches 8 bases. Germline V gives CDR1 SGHNT, CDR2 YYREEE (reference sequence). CDR3 length: 15 residues. V lost 0 bases and J lost 6; bases outside the gene matches: 8. The CDR3 region has the DNA TGTGCCAGCAGCTTGGCCCCGGGACTAGGGGGCGAGCAGTACTTC. Its translation is CASSLAPGLGGEQYF.

This rearrangement joins TRBV13 to TRBJ2-1, with D tentatively TRBD2 (7 bases). Germline values: CDR1 PRHDT, CDR2 FYEKMQ (reference sequence). The ends were cut back, 3 bases at V and 7 bases at J, with 13 bases in the middle. The length of the CDR3 is 14 residues. The CDR3 DNA is TGTGCCAGCAGCTTCCGGGGGCGGGAGAATGAGCAGTTCTTC. Protein: CASSFRGRENEQFF.

V is TRBV6-9 and J is TRBJ1-2; D possibly corresponds to TRBD1 (5 bases). Trimming removed 0 bases from V and 8 bases from J, with 16 bases in between. In germline, CDR1 is MNHGY, CDR2 SVAAGI. The CDR3 is 15 amino acids. CDR3 protein: CASSYSQGTICGYTF. In DNA, the CDR3 is TGTGCCAGCAGTTATTCCCAGGGCACCATATGCGGCTACACCTTC.

The rearrangement joins TRBV6-1 to TRBJ1-5, with D hard to call. Trimming removed 0 bases from V and 9 bases from J, with 9 bases in between. From germline, CDR1 is MNHNS and CDR2 SASEGT. This CDR3 spans 13 amino acids. CDR3 amino acids: CASSEALVGPQHF. CDR3 DNA sequence: TGTGCCAGCAGTGAAGCGCTAGTCGGGCCCCAGCATTTT.

The chain uses TRBV7-8 and TRBJ1-3; D ambiguous. This CDR3 region has 16 residues. Germline-derived CDR1 and CDR2 are SGHVS and FQNEAQ. V was pared by 5 bases and J by 1 base, with 15 bases between. CDR3 bases: TGTGCCAGCAGCCACCGGAGGTTGATGTCTGGAAACACCATATATTTT. This translates into CASSHRRLMSGNTIYF.

V and J are TRBV7-2 and TRBJ1-1; TRBD1 matches 7 bases. With 1 base clipped from V and 7 bases from J, the junction kept 9 bases outside the gene matches. Germline V gene lookup returns CDR1 SGHTA and CDR2 FQGNSA. CDR3 length equals 15 residues. The CDR3: CASSLDRGYSYEAFF. CDR3 DNA: TGTGCCAGCAGCTTAGACAGGGGCTATTCCTATGAAGCTTTCTTT.

This clone was detected a few times. CDR3 DNA sequence: TGTGCCAGCAGCCCGACAGGGTTAAGCGAAAAACTGTTTTTT. Its translation is CASSPTGLSEKLFF. The J gene is TRBJ1-4, the V gene TRBV28; 7 nucleotides agree with TRBD1. The CDR3 has 14 amino acids. Germline V lookup: CDR1 MDHEN, CDR2 SYDVKM. J was trimmed by 8 bases and V by 6 bases; bases with no gene match: 9. Complete variable domain (other parts from reference TRBV28 and TRBJ1-4): DVKVTQSSRYLVKRTGEKVFLECVQDMDHENMFWYRQDPGLGLRLIYFSYDVKMKEKGDIPEGYSVSREKKERFSLILESASTNQTSMYLCASSPTGLSEKLFFGSGTQLSVL.

The gene calls are TRBV24-1 and TRBJ2-3; possibly TRBD2 for D (6 bases). Trimming took 5 bases from V and 2 from J, leaving 16 bases between them. Germline V CDR1 and CDR2: KGHDR, SFDVKD. The CDR3 spans 16 residues. CDR3 region: CATSVGKGLITDTQYF. The CDR3 nucleotides read TGTGCCACCAGTGTGGGAAAGGGACTGATCACAGATACGCAGTATTTT.

The rearrangement links TRBV10-3 to TRBJ1-2, with TRBD1 matching 7 bases. The CDR3 is 12 residues long. J gave up 4 bases and V 4 bases, and 0 bases lay outside the gene matches. Per germline, CDR1 ENHRY and CDR2 SYGVKD. CDR3 loop: CAISAGGYGYTF. CDR3 in DNA: TGTGCCATCAGTGCAGGGGGCTATGGCTACACCTTC.

This chain joins TRBV11-2 and TRBJ1-1, with 7 bases identical to TRBD1. With 4 bases clipped from V and 1 base from J, the junction kept 9 bases outside the gene matches. This CDR3 spans 16 amino acids. Germline V CDR1 and CDR2: SGHAT, FQNNGV. This CDR3 reads CASSSPYRGQNTEAFF. Here the CDR3 DNA reads TGTGCCAGCAGCTCACCATACAGGGGACAGAACACTGAAGCTTTCTTT. Using reference TRBV11-2 and TRBJ1-1 for the parts outside the CDR3, the full variable domain is EAGVAQSPRYKIIEKRQSVAFWCNPISGHATLYWYQQILGQGPKLLIQFQNNGVVDDSQLPKDRFSAERLKGVDSTLKIQPAKLEDSAVYLCASSSPYRGQNTEAFFGQGTRLTVV.

This clone was detected a few times. The chain links TRBV6-4 to TRBJ1-2; D possibly corresponds to TRBD1 (5 bases). With 4 bases removed from V and 0 bases from J, the gap between germline ends came to 9 bases. The CDR3 is 14 residues long. Germline-derived CDR1 and CDR2 are MRHNA and SNTAGT. The CDR3 sequence: CASSGPRANYGYTF. CDR3 DNA sequence: TGTGCCAGCAGTGGCCCCAGGGCTAACTATGGCTACACCTTC.

This clone was counted once. The chain joins TRBV14 to TRBJ2-1; D is unresolved. Germline V gene data show CDR1 as SGHDN and CDR2 as FVKESK. The CDR3 has 15 amino acids. V shed 0 bases and J shed 0 bases, with 6 bases lying between them. The CDR3 coding sequence is TGTGCCAGCAGCCAAGATATCGGCTCCTACAATGAGCAGTTCTTC. It translates to CASSQDIGSYNEQFF.

The chain recombines TRBV7-2 with TRBJ2-7; maybe TRBD2 (5 bases). The germline CDR1 and CDR2 sequences are SGHTA and FQGNSA. The length of the CDR3 is 14 residues. Trimming took 1 base from V and 0 from J, leaving 7 bases between them. CDR3 in DNA: TGTGCCAGCAGCTTAGTTGGAGGCTCCTACGAGCAGTACTTC. This codes for CASSLVGGSYEQYF.